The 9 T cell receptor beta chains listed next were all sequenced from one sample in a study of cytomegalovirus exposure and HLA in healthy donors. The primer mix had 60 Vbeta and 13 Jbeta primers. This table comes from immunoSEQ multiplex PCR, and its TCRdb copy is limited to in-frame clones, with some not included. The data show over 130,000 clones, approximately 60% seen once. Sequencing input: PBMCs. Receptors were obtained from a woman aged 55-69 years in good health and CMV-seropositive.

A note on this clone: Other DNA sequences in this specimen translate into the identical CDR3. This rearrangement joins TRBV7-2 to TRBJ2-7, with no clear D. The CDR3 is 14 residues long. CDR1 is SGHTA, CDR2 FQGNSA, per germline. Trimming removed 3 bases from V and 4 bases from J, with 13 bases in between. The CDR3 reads CASSFGDSRYEQYF. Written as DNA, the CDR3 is TGTGCCAGCAGCTTCGGTGACTCAAGGTACGAGCAGTACTTC. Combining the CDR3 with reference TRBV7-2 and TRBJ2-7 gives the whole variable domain GAGVSQSPSNKVTEKGKDVELRCDPISGHTALYWYRQSLGQGLEFLIYFQGNSAPDKSGLPSDRFSAERTGGSVSTLTIQRTQQEDSAVYLCASSFGDSRYEQYFGPGTRLTVT.

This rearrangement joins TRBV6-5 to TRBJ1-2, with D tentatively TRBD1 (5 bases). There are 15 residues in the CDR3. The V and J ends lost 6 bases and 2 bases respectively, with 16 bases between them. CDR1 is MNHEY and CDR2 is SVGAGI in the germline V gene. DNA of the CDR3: TGTGCCAGCAGACGAGAGAGGACACCCAACTATGGCTACACCTTC. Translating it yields CASRRERTPNYGYTF.

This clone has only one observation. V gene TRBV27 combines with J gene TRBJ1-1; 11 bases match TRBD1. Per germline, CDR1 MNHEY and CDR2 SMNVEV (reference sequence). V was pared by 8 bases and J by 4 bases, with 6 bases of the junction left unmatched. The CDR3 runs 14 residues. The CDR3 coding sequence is TGTGCCAGCTCGTCCGGGACAGGGGGCACTGAAGCTTTCTTT. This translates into CASSSGTGGTEAFF.

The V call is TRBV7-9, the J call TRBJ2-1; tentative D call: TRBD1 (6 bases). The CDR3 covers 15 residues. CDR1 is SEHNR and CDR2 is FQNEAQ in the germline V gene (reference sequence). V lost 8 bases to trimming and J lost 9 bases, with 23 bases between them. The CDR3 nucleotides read TGTGCCAGCGGCATTTCGGGACATCCCCTACCTGAGCAGTTCTTC. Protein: CASGISGHPLPEQFF.

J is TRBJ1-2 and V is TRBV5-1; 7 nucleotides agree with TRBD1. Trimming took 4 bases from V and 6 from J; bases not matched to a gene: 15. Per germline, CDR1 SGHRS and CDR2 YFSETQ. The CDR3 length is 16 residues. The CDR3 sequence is CASSPTGLQGTDGYTF. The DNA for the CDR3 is TGCGCCAGCAGCCCCACGGGCCTACAGGGGACGGATGGCTACACCTTC.

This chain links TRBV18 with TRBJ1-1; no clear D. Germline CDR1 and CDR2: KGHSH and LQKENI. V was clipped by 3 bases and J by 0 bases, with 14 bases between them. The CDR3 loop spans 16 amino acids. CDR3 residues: CASSPRERTMNTEAFF. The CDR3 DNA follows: TGTGCCAGCTCACCTCGGGAGAGAACGATGAACACTGAAGCTTTCTTT. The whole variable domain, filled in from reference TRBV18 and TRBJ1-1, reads NAGVMQNPRHLVRRRGQEARLRCSPMKGHSHVYWYRQLPEEGLKFMVYLQKENIIDESGMPKERFSAEFPKEGPSILRIQQVVRGDSAAYFCASSPRERTMNTEAFFGQGTRLTVV.

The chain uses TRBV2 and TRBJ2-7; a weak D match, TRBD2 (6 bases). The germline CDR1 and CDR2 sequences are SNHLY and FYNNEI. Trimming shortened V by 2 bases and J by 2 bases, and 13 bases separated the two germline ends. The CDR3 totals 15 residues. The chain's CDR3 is CASSEIGGITYEQYF. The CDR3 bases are TGTGCCAGCAGTGAAATTGGGGGGATCACCTACGAGCAGTACTTC.

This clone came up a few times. The CDR3 nucleotides read TGTGCCAGCAGTTTCCAGACTAGCGGGAGGGCCCGAGACAATGAGCAGTTCTTC. It specifies CASSFQTSGRARDNEQFF. The chain has TRBV28 and TRBJ2-1, with 14 bases matching TRBD2. This CDR3 is 18 amino acids long. The trim removed 3 bases at V and 5 bases at J, leaving 9 bases unmatched. CDR1 is MDHEN, CDR2 SYDVKM, per germline.

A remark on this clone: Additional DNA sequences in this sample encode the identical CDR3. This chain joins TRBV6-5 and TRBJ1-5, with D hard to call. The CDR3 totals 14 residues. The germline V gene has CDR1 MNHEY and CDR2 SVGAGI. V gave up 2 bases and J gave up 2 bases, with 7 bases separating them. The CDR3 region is CASSYRQGNQPQHF. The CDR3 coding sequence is TGTGCCAGCAGTTACAGGCAGGGCAATCAGCCCCAGCATTTT.